One and the same sample provided the 9 T cell receptor beta chains below, sequenced in a study of response to subunit inactivated influenza vaccine. TCRdb reprocessed the RT-PCR reads via MiXCR and lists one record per CDR3 protein. The sample lists around 500,000 distinct CDR3 sequences, approximately 11% occurring once. Sequencing was performed on PBMCs from blood, taken 45 days after vaccination. These receptors came from a man aged 50 or older who received an inactivated influenza vaccine.

This clonotype was found many times. The chain couples TRBV11-2 to TRBJ2-1; 7 nucleotides line up with TRBD2. The CDR3 consists of 13 residues. CDR1 SGHAT and CDR2 FQNNGV come from the germline V gene. The ends lost 5 bases at V and 7 bases at J; junction bases unmatched: 5. The DNA of the CDR3 is TGTGCCAGCAGCCTAGCGGCCCTAAATGAGCAGTTCTTC. Translated: CASSLAALNEQFF.

The table lists this clonotype with many counts. The gene calls are TRBV10-3 and TRBJ2-5, with 7 bases lining up with TRBD2. Germline lookup yields CDR1 ENHRY and CDR2 SYGVKD. With V trimmed by 10 bases and J by 5 bases, 4 bases remained unmatched. CDR3 length: 11 amino acids. The CDR3 spells CATLGGETQYF. The CDR3 region has the DNA TGTGCCACCCTGGGGGGGGAGACCCAGTACTTC.

In this sample, this clonotype turned up a few times. The chain carries TRBV5-4 and TRBJ2-2; no clear D gene. This CDR3 has 14 residues. Per germline, CDR1 SGHNT and CDR2 YYREEE (reference sequence). V dropped 1 base and J dropped 4 bases, with 8 bases sitting between them. In DNA, the CDR3 is TGTGCCAGCAGCTTGTGGGAAGGCACCGGGGAGCTGTTTTTT. It codes for CASSLWEGTGELFF.

This clonotype was picked up many times. The chain joins TRBV29-1 to TRBJ2-3; TRBD2 agrees at 9 bases. The ends lost 3 bases at V and 2 bases at J; junction bases unmatched: 6. The CDR3 spans 15 residues. In germline, CDR1 is SQVTM, CDR2 ANQGSEA. The CDR3 coding sequence is TGCAGCGTTGACAGTAGCGGGAGATACACAGATACGCAGTATTTT. It specifies CSVDSSGRYTDTQYF.

Only one count was recorded for this clonotype. The V and J genes are TRBV4-2 and TRBJ1-6; 8 bases match TRBD1. CDR1 and CDR2 from the germline V gene are LGHNA and YNFKEQ. The trim removed 5 bases at V and 6 bases at J, leaving 6 bases unmatched. This CDR3 has 15 residues. Here the CDR3 DNA reads TGTGCCAGCAGCTACGGACAGGGTCCTAATTCACCCCTCCACTTT. Amino acids: CASSYGQGPNSPLHF.

This chain links TRBV7-9 with TRBJ1-1; 10 bases align to TRBD1. The germline CDR1 and CDR2 sequences are SEHNR and FQNEAQ (reference sequence). V lost 5 bases and J lost 7; bases outside the gene matches: 7. This CDR3 has 14 amino acids. CDR3 DNA sequence: TGTGCCAGCAGCCCAACGACAGGGGGCCGTGAAGCTTTCTTT. Encoded protein: CASSPTTGGREAFF.

V and J are TRBV4-2 and TRBJ1-2; D is unclear. This CDR3 region has 15 residues. The ends were cut back, 4 bases at V and 8 bases at J, with 20 bases in the middle. Germline-derived CDR1 and CDR2 are LGHNA and YNFKEQ. This CDR3 reads CASSPPKAATGGYTF. CDR3 in DNA: TGTGCCAGCAGCCCCCCCAAGGCCGCCACGGGGGGCTACACCTTC.

This clonotype was detected ten times or more. The chain couples TRBV12-3 or TRBV12-4 to TRBJ2-3; possible D gene TRBD2, 5 bases. The V gene lost 4 bases and the J gene lost 8 bases, with 16 bases spanning the gap. There are 14 residues in the CDR3. CDR3 protein: CASSSVAGASTQYF. The CDR3 nucleotides read TGTGCCAGCAGTTCCGTGGCGGGTGCAAGTACGCAGTATTTT.

This clonotype was recorded at least ten times. The chain employs TRBV12-3 or TRBV12-4 and TRBJ2-2; D may correspond to TRBD1 or TRBD2 (5 bases each). The CDR3 has 13 residues. V lost 7 bases and J 6 bases, leaving 12 bases between the germline ends. CDR3 sequence reads: CASKISGPGELFF. The CDR3, as DNA: TGTGCCAGCAAAATATCGGGGCCCGGGGAGCTGTTTTTT.